This T cell receptor (beta chain) stems from a study of T cell responses to AZD1222 COVID-19 vaccine. General study points: The study sampled repertoires only after the peak T cell response. Donors, mostly white British, included more females; clonal diversity was possibly underestimated.

With regard to this clone: Its antigen is not identified.

Some clones are missing from TCRdb's copy, which holds only in-frame ones; the method was immunoSEQ multiplex PCR. This sample has 170,000 or so clones; about 85% occur once, and the top ten carry 2.6%. The CDR3 contains 15 residues. V was trimmed by 6 bases and J by 4 bases, leaving 18 bases between them. Germline CDR1 is MNHEY and CDR2 is SMNVEV (reference sequence). This receptor was identified in an adult in good health. This specimen was peripheral blood, taken on day 0 of AZD1222 vaccination. The V call is TRBV27, the J call TRBJ1-1, with a possible D match to TRBD1 (6 bases). Here the CDR3 DNA reads TGTGCCAGCAGGCCAGCGGGGGGCCGGGCCACTGAAGCTTTCTTT. Encoded protein: CASRPAGGRATEAFF.